The clone carrying this T cell receptor beta chain was observed a single time. Data came from immunoSEQ multiplex PCR; TCRdb stores just in-frame clones and leaves some out. This sample has roughly 250,000 clones; around 87% occur once, and the top ten carry roughly 1.6%. The sample is drawn from a study of blood T cell repertoires in COVID-19. About the study: PBMCs, B-cell-depleted T cells, or T cells were the source of the cDNA or gDNA that made up the material.

The source material was PBMCs or T cells enriched from blood (not recorded which). This receptor was taken from a woman aged 45-65 years who had recovered from COVID-19.

This CDR3 is CASSFRSYYGYTF. The CDR3 coding sequence is TGTGCCAGCAGTTTTAGGAGCTACTATGGCTACACCTTC. The chain couples TRBV28 to TRBJ1-2, with D unresolved. Trimming cost V 3 bases and J 3 bases, with 8 bases left between them. Germline CDR1 reads MDHEN; CDR2 reads SYDVKM. This CDR3 has 13 amino acids.